This T cell receptor (beta chain) appears in the sequencing data of a study of beta chain features in type 1 diabetes. Study results and limitations: Across patients, naive, central memory and Treg TCRB repertoires exhibited apparently greater similarity than was observed across healthy donors. Reduced insertions and increased deletions marked VDJ junctions in type 1 diabetes patients. TCRB CDR3s were moderately but significantly shorter in Type 1 diabetes patients in all four CD4+ subsets.

Sequenced material consisted of expressed TCRB transcripts (all of the isolated RNA was reverse transcribed). Sequencing used immunoSEQ multiplex PCR; TCRdb keeps in-frame clones, though not all of them. The sample holds more than 250,000 clones, over 11% seen once. There are a few counts of this clone. Its target is unknown. A single heparinised draw of about 100 mL on average was taken per donor. Naive, central memory, regulatory and stem cell-like memory cells within the CD4+ compartment were sorted using CD45RO/CCR7/CD25/CD127/CD95/CD27. Trimming left V 3 bases short and J 4 bases short, with 9 bases between. The length of the CDR3 is 13 residues. CDR1 is SGHTA and CDR2 is FQGTGA in the germline V gene.

Sample: naive CD4+ T cells from blood. The chain employs TRBV7-3 and TRBJ1-1; the D gene is possibly TRBD1 (5 bases). This clonotype was sampled from a man aged 25-45 years with type 1 diabetes. CDR3 in amino acids: CASSLSGITEAFF. In nucleotides, the CDR3 is TGTGCCAGCAGCTTGTCAGGGATCACTGAAGCTTTCTTT.